This T cell receptor (beta chain) is from a study of control samples from healthy donors and cancer patients. This CDR3 comprises 14 residues. Germline V gene lookup returns CDR1 ENHRY and CDR2 SYGVKD. The trim removed 6 bases at V and 5 bases at J, leaving 5 bases unmatched. Assay used: immunoSEQ multiplex PCR; TCRdb lists only in-frame clones, some missing. The profile shows fewer than 120,000 clones, over 75% of them singletons. The chain combines TRBV10-3 with TRBJ1-1; 11 bases are a match to TRBD1. Sequencing was carried out using PBMCs. The source is a woman aged 55 to 70 with lung cancer. The CDR3, as DNA: TGTGCCATCAGCCCGGGACAGGGGGGAACTGAAGCTTTCTTT. Its translation: CAISPGQGGTEAFF.